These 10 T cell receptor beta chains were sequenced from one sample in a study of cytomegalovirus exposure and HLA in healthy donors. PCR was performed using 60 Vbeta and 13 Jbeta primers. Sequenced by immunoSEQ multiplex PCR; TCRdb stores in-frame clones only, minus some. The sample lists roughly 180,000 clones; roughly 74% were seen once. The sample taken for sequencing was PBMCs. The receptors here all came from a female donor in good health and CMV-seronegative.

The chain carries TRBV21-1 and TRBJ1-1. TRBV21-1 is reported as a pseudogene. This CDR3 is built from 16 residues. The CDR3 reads CASSKGLGGPNTEAFF. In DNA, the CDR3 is TGTGCCAGCAGCAAAGGACTCGGGGGTCCGAACACTGAAGCTTTCTTT.

CDR3 nucleotide sequence: TGTGCCAGCAGCCGGACAGGGGGAAATGAAAAACTGTTTTTT. Encoded protein: CASSRTGGNEKLFF. This chain uses TRBV7-9 with TRBJ1-4; 10 bases are shared with TRBD1. This CDR3 comprises 14 residues. Germline loops: CDR1 SEHNR, CDR2 FQNEAQ (reference sequence). V trimming: 5 bases; J trimming: 5 bases; junction bases outside the gene matches: 2.

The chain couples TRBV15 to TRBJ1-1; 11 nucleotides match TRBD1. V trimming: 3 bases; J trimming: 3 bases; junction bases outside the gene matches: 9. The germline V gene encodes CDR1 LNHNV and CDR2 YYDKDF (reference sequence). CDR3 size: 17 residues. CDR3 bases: TGTGCCACCAGCAGCCGGGACAGGGGGGTATCGGACACTGAAGCTTTCTTT. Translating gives CATSSRDRGVSDTEAFF.

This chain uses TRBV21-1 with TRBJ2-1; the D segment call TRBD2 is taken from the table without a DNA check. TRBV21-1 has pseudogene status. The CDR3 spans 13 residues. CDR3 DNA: TGTGCCAGCACCACGGAGCGGGGGTATGAGCAGTTCTTC. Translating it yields CASTTERGYEQFF.

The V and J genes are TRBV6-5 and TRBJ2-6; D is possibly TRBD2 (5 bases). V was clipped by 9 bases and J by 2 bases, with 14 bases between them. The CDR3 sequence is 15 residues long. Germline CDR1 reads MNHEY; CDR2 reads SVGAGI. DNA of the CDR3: TGTGCCAGTGCACTTGCGGGCGCTGGGGCCAACGTCCTGACTTTC. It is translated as CASALAGAGANVLTF.

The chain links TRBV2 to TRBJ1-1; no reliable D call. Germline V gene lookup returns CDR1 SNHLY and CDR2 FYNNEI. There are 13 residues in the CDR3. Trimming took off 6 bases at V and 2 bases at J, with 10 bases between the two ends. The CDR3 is CASSKDSNTEAFF. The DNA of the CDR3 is TGTGCCAGCAGCAAGGACTCAAACACTGAAGCTTTCTTT. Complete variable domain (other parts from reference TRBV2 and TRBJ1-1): EPEVTQTPSHQVTQMGQEVILRCVPISNHLYFYWYRQILGQKVEFLVSFYNNEISEKSEIFDDQFSVERPDGSNFTLKIRSTKLEDSAMYFCASSKDSNTEAFFGQGTRLTVV.

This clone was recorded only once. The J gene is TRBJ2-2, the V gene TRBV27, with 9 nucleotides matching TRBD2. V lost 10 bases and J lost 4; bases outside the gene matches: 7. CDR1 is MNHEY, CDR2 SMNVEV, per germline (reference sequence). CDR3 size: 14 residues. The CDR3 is CAKQGLALTGELFF. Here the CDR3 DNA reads TGTGCCAAACAGGGACTAGCACTCACCGGGGAGCTGTTTTTT.

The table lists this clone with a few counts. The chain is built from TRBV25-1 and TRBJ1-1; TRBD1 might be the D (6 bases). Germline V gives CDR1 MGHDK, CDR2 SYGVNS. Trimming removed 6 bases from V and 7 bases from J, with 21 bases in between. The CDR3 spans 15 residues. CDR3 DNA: TGTGCCAGCAGGACTGGGACGGGGGGCATGGGTGAAGCTTTCTTT. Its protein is CASRTGTGGMGEAFF.

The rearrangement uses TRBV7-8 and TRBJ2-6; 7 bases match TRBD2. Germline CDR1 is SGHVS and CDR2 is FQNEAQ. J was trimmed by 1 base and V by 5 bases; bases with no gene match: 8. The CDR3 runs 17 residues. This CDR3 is CASSPGRLGSGANVLTF. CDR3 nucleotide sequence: TGTGCCAGCAGCCCCGGGAGGCTCGGGTCTGGGGCCAACGTCCTGACTTTC.

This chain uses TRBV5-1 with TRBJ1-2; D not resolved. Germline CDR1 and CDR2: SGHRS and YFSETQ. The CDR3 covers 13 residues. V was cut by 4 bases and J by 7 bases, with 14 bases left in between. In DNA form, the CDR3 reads TGCGCCAGCAGCATTGACATCAGGCTTGGCTACACCTTC. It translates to CASSIDIRLGYTF.